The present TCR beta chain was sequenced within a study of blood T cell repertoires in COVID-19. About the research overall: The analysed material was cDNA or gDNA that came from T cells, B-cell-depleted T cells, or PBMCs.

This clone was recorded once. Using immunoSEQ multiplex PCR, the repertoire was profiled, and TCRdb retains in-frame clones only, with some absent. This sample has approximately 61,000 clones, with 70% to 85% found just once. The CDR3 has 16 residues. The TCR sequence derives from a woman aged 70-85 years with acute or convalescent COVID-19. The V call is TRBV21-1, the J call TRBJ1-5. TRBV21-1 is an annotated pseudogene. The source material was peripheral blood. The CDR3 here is CASSKGRGDSNQPQHF. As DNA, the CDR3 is TGTGCCAGCAGCAAGGGGAGGGGCGATAGCAATCAGCCCCAGCATTTT.